The clone carrying this T cell receptor beta chain has a count of ten or more. Its antigen is unidentified. This specimen comes from a study of metastatic and nonmetastatic thyroid tumors. MiXCR was used by TCRdb to re-call the PCR reads. The table lists approximately 86,000 clones, approximately 12% of them singletons, with over 7% in the top ten. None of the patients had undergone any treatment ahead of thyroid surgery. The V gene lost 3 bases and the J gene lost 2 bases, with 9 bases spanning the gap. The CDR3 is 13 amino acids. Germline CDR1 DFQATT, CDR2 SNEGSKA (reference sequence). Regarding the study as a whole: Malignant tumors reportedly showed significantly higher TCR beta diversity than benign nodules in both blood and tumor.

This TCR derives from a female donor with papillary thyroid cancer or a benign thyroid nodule (not recorded which). Some clones in this sample may be carry-over from other donors' samples. The specimen was tumor tissue. J is TRBJ2-3 and V is TRBV20-1; possibly TRBD2 for D (6 bases). The CDR3 loop is CSASGRDTDTQYF. The DNA for the CDR3 is TGCAGTGCTAGTGGGCGGGACACAGATACGCAGTATTTT.